This T cell receptor beta chain was identified during a study of blood T cell repertoires in COVID-19. Measured with immunoSEQ multiplex PCR; TCRdb has only the in-frame clones, and not every one. This table holds around 100,000 clones, roughly nine tenths found once. Trimming removed 5 bases from V and 4 bases from J, with 27 bases in between. The CDR3 sequence is 18 residues long. Germline assignment: CDR1 SGHTA and CDR2 FQGNSA. This clone was counted a single time. The sequence derives from a man in his forties or fifties with active COVID-19. The V gene is TRBV7-2, the J gene TRBJ2-7, with D maybe TRBD2 (5 bases). Sequencing input: peripheral blood. The DNA of the CDR3 is TGTGCCAGCAGCCTAAGGGTCATGGGAGACGGAGAAGGGTACGAGCAGTACTTC. As protein: CASSLRVMGDGEGYEQYF.